This record covers a single TCR beta chain. The authors' processing: Reference gene primer amplification yielded estimated nucleated cell counts. TCRdb keeps only in-frame clones here, not all; method: immunoSEQ multiplex PCR. V and J calls and clone size are given by that table; D and trimming were obtained from the DNA. This sample has about 140,000 clones, with roughly nine tenths found just once. The entry originates in a study of blood T cell repertoires in COVID-19. Study summary: Acute and convalescent COVID-19 samples came from the United States, Italy and Spain. Nucleic acid was either cDNA or gDNA, and it came from T cells, B-cell-depleted T cells, or PBMCs.

The CDR3 has 15 amino acids. From germline, CDR1 is MNHEY and CDR2 SVGAGI. With 2 bases clipped from V and 8 bases from J, the junction kept 6 bases outside the gene matches. The V gene is TRBV6-5, the J gene TRBJ1-6; 7 nucleotides align to TRBD1. Sequencing used peripheral blood. The source of this sequence is a human donor in a cohort sampled during active COVID-19. CDR3 in DNA: TGTGCCAGCAGTTACAGACAGGGCGGTGATTCACCCCTCCACTTT. This translates into CASSYRQGGDSPLHF.